Listed here is a single T cell receptor (beta chain). Authors' processing steps: Cell counts per sample came from amplifying reference gene primers. Data came from immunoSEQ multiplex PCR; TCRdb stores just in-frame clones and leaves some out. V, J and clone size are taken as reported in that table, and D and trimming were inferred from the DNA itself. The sample contains hundreds of thousands of clones, around nine tenths of which appear only once. This sample was included in a study of blood T cell repertoires in COVID-19. J gave up 6 bases and V 0 bases, and 3 bases lay outside the gene matches. This CDR3 spans 15 amino acids. The germline V gene encodes CDR1 SGHRS and CDR2 YFSETQ.

Sequenced input: PBMCs or T cells enriched from blood (not recorded which). This sequence was found in a woman aged 45-59 years who had recovered from COVID-19. The V and J genes are TRBV5-1 and TRBJ1-5; 10 bases agree with TRBD1. CDR3 DNA sequence: TGCGCCAGCAGCTTGGGGACAGGGGGTACTCAGCCCCAGCATTTT. Its protein product is CASSLGTGGTQPQHF.